This T cell receptor beta chain was identified during a study of cytomegalovirus exposure and HLA in healthy donors. Study overall: Falling in the Caucasian-associated ancestry cluster were less than 85% of under 500 genotyped donors.

The PCR made use of 60 Vbeta and 13 Jbeta primers. TCRdb's copy holds only in-frame clones and misses some; the assay was immunoSEQ multiplex PCR. The sample shows fewer than 150,000 clones, approximately 71% of them seen only once. General observations from the study: Analyzed later, most CMV-associated TCR beta chains appeared HLA-restricted. Testing in vitro showed a few CMV-associated chains specific for CMV antigens.

From germline, CDR1 is MNHNS and CDR2 SASEGT. CDR3 length: 15 amino acids. Trimming stripped 1 base from V and 6 bases from J, with 13 bases between. Comment on this clone: Its antigen remains unknown.

Sequencing used PBMCs. This TCR was recovered from a man aged 25-45 years in good health and CMV-seronegative. This sequence joins TRBV6-1 and TRBJ1-5; D might be TRBD1 (5 bases). In nucleotides, the CDR3 is TGTGCCAGCAGTGAAGGGGGGGGAATCGGTCAGCCCCAGCATTTT. Its protein product is CASSEGGGIGQPQHF.